The entry that follows covers one TCR beta chain sequence. The data belong to a study of blood T cell repertoires in COVID-19. Germline lookup yields CDR1 SNHLY and CDR2 FYNNEI. The CDR3 extends over 12 amino acids. The V segment lost 10 bases and the J segment 4 bases; nucleotides outside the gene matches: 2. Libraries were prepared by immunoSEQ multiplex PCR; TCRdb keeps only in-frame clonotypes and omits some of them. This table holds 100,000 or so clones, 70% to 90% found once. Sequencing input: peripheral blood. This chain joins TRBV2 and TRBJ2-2, with 8 bases matching TRBD2. This sequence originates from a woman aged 25-40 years with acute or convalescent COVID-19. Here the CDR3 reads CATGGPTGELFF. CDR3 sequence (DNA): TGTGCCACGGGGGGGCCCACCGGGGAGCTGTTTTTT.